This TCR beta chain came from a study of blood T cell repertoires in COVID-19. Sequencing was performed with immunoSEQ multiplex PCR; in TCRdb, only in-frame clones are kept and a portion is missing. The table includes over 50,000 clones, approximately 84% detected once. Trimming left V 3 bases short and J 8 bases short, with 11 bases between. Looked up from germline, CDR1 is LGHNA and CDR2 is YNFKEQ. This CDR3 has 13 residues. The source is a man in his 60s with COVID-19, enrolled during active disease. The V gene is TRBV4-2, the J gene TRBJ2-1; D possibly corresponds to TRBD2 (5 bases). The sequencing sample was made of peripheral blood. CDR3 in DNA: TGTGCCAGCAGCCACCAGAGGGAAGATGAGCAGTTCTTC. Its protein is CASSHQREDEQFF.